The T cell receptor beta chain described here comes from a study of T cell clonotyping in hematopoietic cell transplantation. In the case of this clone: What it recognizes is unknown.

Whole-study results and caveats: Few recipient clonotypes overlapped donors; over 95% were de novo at given depth.

CDR3 length equals 15 residues. Trimming shortened V by 4 bases and J by 6 bases, and 16 bases separated the two germline ends. Looked up from germline, CDR1 is SGHNT and CDR2 is YENEEA. Only in-frame clones appear in the TCRdb table, and some are missing; sequencing was by immunoSEQ multiplex PCR. This sample has some 40,000 clones; roughly 96% occur once, and the top ten carry under 0.95%. This sequence joins TRBV11-3 and TRBJ2-1, with D possibly TRBD2 on 6 matching bases. The receptor's source is a man aged 25-45 years in good health. Some clones in this sample may be carry-over from other donors' samples. Source material: peripheral blood mononuclear cells. Here the CDR3 DNA reads TGTGCCAGCAGCTCCTCGGGACTTTTACCCAATGAGCAGTTCTTC. It is translated as CASSSSGLLPNEQFF.